Listed below are T cell receptor beta chains from one sample, sequenced in a study of TIL therapy for anti-PD-1-resistant metastatic lung cancer. Some clones are missing from TCRdb's copy, which holds only in-frame ones; the method was immunoSEQ multiplex PCR. The data hold tens of thousands of clones, with 65% to 90% observed a single time. This specimen was blood, taken at baseline. The receptors come from a person between 25 and 80 years old with non-small cell lung cancer. Each CDR3 is given with its conserved first and last residue. The order of the fields is D gene, J gene, V gene, clone size, CDR3 protein, CDR3 DNA. A D gene is named only where the DNA matches it firmly. Some rows have no size entry. The others give once, few or many, or a class for an expanded clone.

. TRBJ2-2 TRBV6-5 . CASLRGPGTGELFF TGTGCCAGCCTGCGGGGGCCAGGCACCGGGGAGCTGTTTTTT
. TRBJ1-6 TRBV28 few CASSMRSSSPLHF TGTGCCAGCAGTATGAGGTCGAGCTCACCCCTCCACTTT
TRBD1 TRBJ2-7 TRBV18 . CASSLQTGPPYEQYF TGTGCCAGCTCACTCCAGACAGGGCCTCCCTACGAGCAGTACTTC
. TRBJ1-6 TRBV27 few CASRPPGPLHF TGTGCCAGCAGACCTCCGGGACCCCTCCACTTT
. TRBJ1-4 TRBV25-1 . CASSESGWYTNEKLFF TGTGCCAGCAGTGAATCGGGGTGGTACACTAATGAAAAACTGTTTTTT
. TRBJ2-1 TRBV24-1 . CATSALNLQVNNEQFF TGTGCCACCAGTGCCCTTAATTTGCAGGTGAACAATGAGCAGTTCTTC
TRBD1 TRBJ2-7 TRBV5-1 . CASSGGTDYEQYF TGCGCCAGCAGCGGTGGGACAGACTACGAGCAGTACTTC
TRBD1 TRBJ1-1 TRBV10-2 . CASSPGTGGTEAFF TGCGCCAGCAGTCCCGGGACAGGGGGCACTGAAGCTTTCTTT
. TRBJ2-7 TRBV6-2/TRBV6-3 . CASSYSSGTLEQYF TGTGCCAGCAGTTACTCCTCGGGGACCCTCGAGCAGTACTTC
TRBD1 TRBJ2-2 TRBV30 . CAWTLRRTGGGTGELFF TGTGCCTGGACACTAAGGCGGACAGGGGGCGGTACCGGGGAGCTGTTTTTT
. TRBJ2-3 TRBV5-1 . CASSLEDTQYF TGCGCCAGCAGCTTGGAAGATACGCAGTATTTT
. TRBJ2-7 TRBV7-9 once CASSLVRTDPTSSYEQYF TGTGCCAGCAGCTTAGTCCGCACAGACCCAACCTCCTCCTACGAGCAGTACTTC
TRBD2 TRBJ2-7 TRBV4-1 . CASSQTTSGGYEQYF TGCGCCAGCAGCCAAACGACTAGCGGGGGCTACGAGCAGTACTTC
. TRBJ2-7 TRBV12-3/TRBV12-4 . CASSFLRTYEQYF TGTGCCAGCAGTTTCCTCAGGACCTACGAGCAGTACTTC
TRBD1 TRBJ1-2 TRBV7-8 . CASSLRTGGYGYTF TGTGCCAGCAGCTTAAGGACAGGGGGCTATGGCTACACCTTC
. TRBJ2-7 TRBV6-5 . CASRARWGAYEQYF TGTGCCAGCAGGGCCAGGTGGGGGGCCTACGAGCAGTACTTC
. TRBJ2-1 TRBV11-2 . CASSLTPIGYNEQFF TGTGCCAGCAGCTTGACCCCGATTGGTTACAATGAGCAGTTCTTC
. TRBJ1-3 TRBV6-5 . CASSYGTTAGNTIYF TGTGCCAGCAGTTACGGGACAACGGCAGGAAACACCATATATTTT
TRBD1 TRBJ1-5 TRBV24-1 few CASDRGISNQPQHF TGTGCCTCGGACAGGGGCATCAGCAATCAGCCCCAGCATTTT
. TRBJ1-2 TRBV7-6 . CASSPTGGIYGYTF TGTGCCAGCAGCCCAACCGGGGGCATCTATGGCTACACCTTC
TRBD1 TRBJ1-1 TRBV4-2 . CASSQESHRDSYTEAFF TGTGCCAGCAGCCAAGAATCGCACCGGGACAGCTACACTGAAGCTTTCTTT
. TRBJ2-1 TRBV6-4 . CASSLLPNDRYNEQFF TGTGCCAGCAGCCTCCTCCCCAATGACAGGTACAATGAGCAGTTCTTC
. TRBJ1-6 TRBV28 . CASSYRVNNSPLHF TGTGCCAGCAGTTACAGGGTTAATAATTCACCCCTCCACTTT
TRBD1 TRBJ2-7 TRBV2 . CASRGTGGSYEQYF TGTGCCAGCAGGGGGACAGGGGGCTCCTACGAGCAGTACTTC
. TRBJ1-2 TRBV7-2 . CASSLALSGGYTF TGTGCCAGCAGCTTAGCGCTATCAGGAGGCTACACCTTC
TRBD1 TRBJ2-1 TRBV4-2 . CASSQALGTGEYEQFF TGTGCCAGCAGCCAAGCCCTAGGGACAGGGGAGTACGAGCAGTTCTTC
TRBD1 TRBJ2-5 TRBV6-6 . CASSPRTGGAETQYF TGTGCCAGCAGTCCACGAACAGGGGGCGCGGAGACCCAGTACTTC
. TRBJ2-3 TRBV28 . CASSDTPQGSGSTDTQYF TGTGCCAGCAGTGATACACCCCAGGGGTCGGGTAGCACAGATACGCAGTATTTT
. TRBJ2-5 TRBV6-2/TRBV6-3 . CASSYRLGLNQGETQYF TGTGCCAGCAGTTACCGTCTGGGCCTCAACCAAGGGGAGACCCAGTACTTC
. TRBJ2-1 TRBV7-9 . CASSLYLSSYNEQFF TGTGCCAGCAGCTTATATCTCTCTAGCTACAATGAGCAGTTCTTC
TRBD1 TRBJ1-5 TRBV19 once CASSMRSDRGVQPQHF TGTGCCAGTAGTATGCGTTCGGACAGGGGGGTTCAGCCCCAGCATTTT
TRBD1 TRBJ2-1 TRBV19 . CASETGGENNEQFF TGTGCCAGTGAAACAGGGGGCGAAAACAATGAGCAGTTCTTC
. TRBJ1-2 TRBV7-9 . CASSFRGSGGYTF TGTGCCAGCAGCTTTAGGGGGTCCGGTGGCTACACCTTC
TRBD2 TRBJ2-4 TRBV7-9 . CASSGLAVAKNIQYF TGTGCCAGCAGCGGACTAGCGGTAGCCAAAAACATTCAGTACTTC
. TRBJ2-2 TRBV24-1 . CATSDLVGHGELFF TGTGCCACCAGTGATTTAGTGGGTCACGGGGAGCTGTTTTTT
. TRBJ1-4 TRBV21-1 . CASTGANEKLFF TGTGCCAGCACAGGGGCTAATGAAAAACTGTTTTTT
TRBD2 TRBJ2-1 TRBV28 once CASSRTSGNEQFF TGTGCCAGCAGTCGGACTAGCGGCAATGAGCAGTTCTTC
TRBD2 TRBJ2-1 TRBV19 . CASSIGSFYGGAYNEQFF TGTGCCAGTAGTATCGGCAGTTTTTACGGGGGGGCATACAATGAGCAGTTCTTC
. TRBJ2-1 TRBV4-1 medium-sized CASSQETIWSAEASNEQFF TGCGCCAGCAGCCAAGAAACTATTTGGAGCGCGGAGGCTTCCAATGAGCAGTTCTTC
. TRBJ1-3 TRBV7-8 . CASSFDSGNTIYF TGTGCCAGCAGCTTCGACTCTGGAAACACCATATATTTT
. TRBJ1-1 TRBV6-5 . CASSSRGGGTEAFF TGTGCCAGCAGTTCCCGTGGAGGGGGCACTGAAGCTTTCTTT
. TRBJ1-3 TRBV7-8 . CASSTAINTIYF TGTGCCAGCAGCACGGCGATAAACACCATATATTTT